These T cell receptor beta chains were read from a single sample in a study of Ad26.COV2.S vaccination and SARS-CoV-2 variants. TCRdb keeps only in-frame clones here, not all; method: immunoSEQ multiplex PCR. The sample includes just over 350,000 clones, about 88% of them seen just once. The specimen comprised peripheral blood, sampled in a trial of Ad26.COV2.S vaccine versus placebo. The origin of the receptors is a person between 18 and 65 years old who received the Ad26.COV2.S COVID-19 vaccine or a placebo. Both conserved end residues are part of each CDR3. A D gene is named only where the DNA matches it firmly. Expanded clones are given a class, and other clones once, few, many or no size at all.

d_call | j_call | clone_size | v_call | cdr3_aa | cdr3_nt
. | TRBJ2-3 | . | TRBV15 | CATSRGETTDTQYF | TGTGCCACCAGCAGAGGAGAGACCACAGATACGCAGTATTTT
. | TRBJ2-3 | . | TRBV11-2 | CASSLVTLDTQYF | TGTGCCAGCAGCTTAGTGACCCTAGATACGCAGTATTTT
TRBD1 | TRBJ1-2 | . | TRBV6-2/TRBV6-3 | CASSQIGTGNYYGYTF | TGTGCCAGCAGTCAGATCGGGACAGGGAATTACTATGGCTACACCTTC
. | TRBJ2-2 | few | TRBV6-5 | CASSFRSTNTGELFF | TGTGCCAGCAGTTTTAGGAGTACGAACACCGGGGAGCTGTTTTTT
. | TRBJ1-1 | . | TRBV19 | CASRRRAPPLTEAFF | TGTGCCAGCCGAAGGAGGGCACCGCCTCTCACTGAAGCTTTCTTT
. | TRBJ2-4 | once | TRBV7-2 | CASSVSEGLPKNIQYF | TGTGCCAGCAGCGTATCGGAGGGGCTCCCCAAAAACATTCAGTACTTC
. | TRBJ2-7 | . | TRBV5-1 | CASSLFAGPGSYEQYF | TGCGCCAGCAGCTTGTTTGCAGGCCCGGGGTCCTACGAGCAGTACTTC
TRBD1 | TRBJ2-6 | . | TRBV2 | CASSGDRAGANVLTF | TGTGCCAGCAGTGGAGACAGGGCCGGGGCCAACGTCCTGACTTTC
TRBD1 | TRBJ1-2 | . | TRBV6-5 | CASQNRGFGYTF | TGTGCCAGCCAAAACAGGGGGTTCGGCTACACCTTC
TRBD1 | TRBJ2-5 | once | TRBV19 | CASSMRSGGRETQYF | TGTGCCAGTAGTATGAGGTCAGGGGGCCGGGAGACCCAGTACTTC
. | TRBJ1-1 | once | TRBV19 | CASEPKNRVGTEAFF | TGTGCCAGCGAACCGAAGAACAGGGTAGGGACTGAAGCTTTCTTT
TRBD2 | TRBJ2-3 | . | TRBV9 | CASSVDGRLAGGLWTDTQYF | TGTGCCAGCAGCGTAGATGGGAGGCTAGCGGGAGGGCTTTGGACAGATACGCAGTATTTT
TRBD1 | TRBJ1-4 | few | TRBV5-1 | CASSEGDRDNEKLFF | TGCGCCAGCAGCGAAGGGGACAGGGACAATGAAAAACTGTTTTTT
TRBD2 | TRBJ2-3 | . | TRBV9 | CASSRSGGPDTQYF | TGTGCCAGCAGCCGAAGCGGGGGTCCAGATACGCAGTATTTT
. | TRBJ2-5 | . | TRBV19 | CASSPVWVSSKETQYF | TGTGCCAGTAGCCCCGTCTGGGTCAGCTCCAAGGAGACCCAGTACTTC
TRBD2 | TRBJ2-7 | . | TRBV28 | CASSLRPGTSGSGEQYF | TGTGCCAGCAGTTTAAGGCCGGGGACTAGCGGGAGCGGCGAGCAGTACTTC
. | TRBJ2-6 | . | TRBV5-1 | CASSLVSGANVLTF | TGCGCCAGCAGCTTGGTTTCTGGGGCCAACGTCCTGACTTTC
. | TRBJ1-1 | . | TRBV7-8 | CASSPQAGDDEAFF | TGTGCCAGCAGCCCCCAGGCTGGGGACGATGAAGCTTTCTTT
. | TRBJ2-7 | . | TRBV6-1 | CASSEAGANSYEQYF | TGTGCCAGCAGTGAGGCGGGGGCGAACTCCTACGAGCAGTACTTC
. | TRBJ1-6 | . | TRBV19 | CASSFQTGSGSPLHF | TGTGCCAGTAGTTTTCAGACAGGTTCGGGATCACCCCTCCACTTT
TRBD1 | TRBJ2-7 | . | TRBV11-2 | CASSLVAGGTYEQYF | TGTGCCAGCAGCTTAGTGGCAGGGGGCACCTACGAGCAGTACTTC
TRBD1 | TRBJ2-1 | . | TRBV6-2/TRBV6-3 | CASSYPDRGHNEQFF | TGTGCCAGCAGTTACCCGGACAGGGGGCACAATGAGCAGTTCTTC
TRBD1 | TRBJ1-6 | . | TRBV6-5 | CASSRDRVNSPLHF | TGTGCCAGCAGTCGGGACAGGGTAAATTCACCCCTCCACTTT
. | TRBJ1-6 | . | TRBV7-9 | CASSLGDRNSPLHF | TGTGCCAGCAGCTTAGGAGACAGAAATTCACCCCTCCACTTT
. | TRBJ1-6 | . | TRBV14 | CASSQNLGANSPLHF | TGTGCCAGCAGCCAAAATCTAGGTGCCAATTCACCCCTCCACTTT
. | TRBJ2-3 | . | TRBV11-3 | CASSRDWPAGTDTQYF | TGTGCCAGCAGTCGGGACTGGCCGGCGGGCACAGATACGCAGTATTTT
TRBD1 | TRBJ2-7 | . | TRBV18 | CASSPTGGEQYF | TGTGCCAGCTCACCGACAGGGGGAGAGCAGTACTTC
. | TRBJ2-7 | . | TRBV5-1 | CASSFLGAEQYF | TGCGCCAGCAGCTTTTTAGGGGCGGAGCAGTACTTC
. | TRBJ2-3 | few | TRBV6-2/TRBV6-3 | CASSYASFAQYF | TGTGCCAGCAGTTACGCTAGCTTCGCGCAGTATTTT
. | TRBJ2-7 | . | TRBV6-2/TRBV6-3 | CASSQSGASNEQYF | TGTGCCAGCAGCCAAAGCGGAGCGTCTAACGAGCAGTACTTC
. | TRBJ1-1 | . | TRBV9 | CASSVGQGGTEAFF | TGTGCCAGCAGCGTAGGCCAGGGAGGCACTGAAGCTTTCTTT
. | TRBJ2-3 | . | TRBV5-1 | CASSLLGPDTQYF | TGCGCCAGCAGCTTGTTAGGGCCAGATACGCAGTATTTT
TRBD2 | TRBJ2-7 | . | TRBV4-1 | CASSQESSGGPEQYF | TGCGCCAGCAGCCAAGAGTCCAGCGGGGGCCCCGAGCAGTACTTC
TRBD1 | TRBJ1-1 | . | TRBV10-1 | CASSAFRQGEAFF | TGCGCCAGCAGTGCGTTTCGACAGGGTGAAGCTTTCTTT
TRBD2 | TRBJ2-7 | once | TRBV27 | CASSLSWFPLPGLPYEQYF | TGTGCCAGCAGTTTATCGTGGTTTCCCTTACCGGGACTACCCTACGAGCAGTACTTC
TRBD2 | TRBJ2-3 | . | TRBV18 | CASSPAGVSTDTQYF | TGTGCCAGCTCACCAGCGGGAGTGAGCACAGATACGCAGTATTTT
. | TRBJ2-1 | . | TRBV13 | CASSRDTSYNEQFF | TGTGCCAGCAGCAGGGACACCTCCTACAATGAGCAGTTCTTC
TRBD1 | TRBJ2-7 | . | TRBV28 | CASSSGQGLNEQYF | TGTGCCAGCAGTTCGGGACAGGGGCTGAACGAGCAGTACTTC
TRBD1 | TRBJ2-6 | . | TRBV3-1/TRBV3-2 | CASSNDPGQGTESGANVLTF | TGTGCCAGCAGCAACGACCCAGGACAGGGGACTGAGTCTGGGGCCAACGTCCTGACTTTC
TRBD1 | TRBJ2-1 | . | TRBV5-1 | CASSATGTVGINEQFF | TGCGCCAGCAGCGCCACCGGGACAGTGGGTATTAATGAGCAGTTCTTC
. | TRBJ1-6 | . | TRBV5-6 | CASSSSGVSPLHF | TGTGCCAGCAGCTCCTCAGGGGTTTCACCCCTCCACTTT
TRBD2 | TRBJ2-3 | . | TRBV3-1/TRBV3-2 | CASSPWRAGAADTQYF | TGTGCCAGCAGCCCCTGGAGGGCGGGAGCTGCAGATACGCAGTATTTT
. | TRBJ1-4 | . | TRBV19 | CASSRDLEGKLFF | TGTGCCAGTAGTAGGGACCTCGAAGGGAAACTGTTTTTT